This T cell receptor beta chain was documented in a study of blood T cell repertoires in COVID-19. Study as a whole: Sites in the United States, Italy and Spain provided acute and convalescent COVID-19 samples. T cells, B-cell-depleted T cells, or PBMCs supplied cDNA or gDNA.

In the original workflow: Nucleated cell number was recorded as an estimate derived from reference gene primer amplification. Some clones are missing from TCRdb's copy, which holds only in-frame ones; the method was immunoSEQ multiplex PCR. For V, J and clone size, that table is used; D and trimming come from the DNA. The sample lists around 300,000 clones, approximately 86% seen once, with roughly 9% in the top ten. The V and J ends lost 6 bases and 8 bases respectively, with 19 bases between them. Germline loops: CDR1 MNHEY, CDR2 SVGAGI. The CDR3 loop spans 14 amino acids. The chain has TRBV6-5 and TRBJ1-2; no reliable D call. Sequencing used peripheral blood. This TCR derives from a man in his late teens or twenties with active or convalescent COVID-19. CDR3 nucleotide sequence: TGTGCCAGCAGGCTCGGAAGCGGGGTAGGAGGCTACACCTTC. It is translated as CASRLGSGVGGYTF.